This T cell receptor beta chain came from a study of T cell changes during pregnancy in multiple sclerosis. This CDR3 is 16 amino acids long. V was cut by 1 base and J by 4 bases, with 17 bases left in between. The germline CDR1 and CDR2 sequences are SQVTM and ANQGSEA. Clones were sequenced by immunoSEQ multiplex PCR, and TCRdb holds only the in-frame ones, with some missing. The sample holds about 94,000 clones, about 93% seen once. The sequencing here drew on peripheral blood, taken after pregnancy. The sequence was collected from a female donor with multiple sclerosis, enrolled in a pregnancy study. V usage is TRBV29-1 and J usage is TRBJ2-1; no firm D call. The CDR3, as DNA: TGCAGCGTTGAAGGCGGTGTAAACGCCGAATACAATGAGCAGTTCTTC. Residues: CSVEGGVNAEYNEQFF.